The 22 T cell receptor beta chains reported below all come from one sample, sequenced in a study of T cells after yellow fever vaccination. Via MiXCR, TCRdb re-called the 5' RACE reads, giving one row per CDR3 protein. The sample records over 300,000 distinct CDR3 sequences, 6.5% to 8.5% being singletons. The sequenced sample was PBMCs, obtained about 41 days after the first yellow fever vaccination. These receptor sequences come from a man younger than 35 who received the YFV17D yellow fever vaccine.

This clonotype was seen more than once but under ten times. The chain is built from TRBV5-4 and TRBJ2-5; 7 positions match TRBD1. CDR3 length: 14 amino acids. J was trimmed by 4 bases and V by 3 bases; bases with no gene match: 6. Germline lookup yields CDR1 SGHNT and CDR2 YYREEE (reference sequence). The CDR3 sequence: CASSYTGVRETQYF. The CDR3 nucleotides read TGTGCCAGCAGCTATACAGGGGTCCGAGAGACCCAGTACTTC.

This clonotype was counted a few times. The chain has TRBV7-9 and TRBJ2-5, with TRBD1 matching over 7 bases. Germline CDR1 and CDR2: SEHNR and FQNEAQ (reference sequence). V lost 0 bases and J lost 3; bases outside the gene matches: 4. This CDR3 spans 15 amino acids. The CDR3: CASSLAGTVKETQYF. In nucleotides, the CDR3 is TGTGCCAGCAGCTTAGCCGGGACAGTAAAAGAGACCCAGTACTTC.

The J gene is TRBJ2-5, the V gene TRBV5-1, with 8 bases lining up with TRBD2. Trimming removed 4 bases from V and 3 bases from J; junction bases left unmatched: 8. This CDR3 region has 15 residues. CDR1 SGHRS and CDR2 YFSETQ come from the germline V gene. The CDR3 spells CASSQATSGKETQYF. CDR3 in DNA: TGCGCCAGCAGCCAGGCTACTAGCGGAAAAGAGACCCAGTACTTC.

The chain links TRBV7-6 to TRBJ2-5; 11 bases are shared with TRBD2. Germline CDR1 is SGHVS and CDR2 is FNYEAQ. V was pared by 4 bases and J by 7 bases, with 5 bases of the junction left unmatched. The CDR3 sequence is 14 residues long. Here the CDR3 DNA reads TGTGCCAGCAGCTCCACTAGCGGGGGCCTGACCCAGTACTTC. This encodes CASSSTSGGLTQYF.

The V gene is TRBV12-3 or TRBV12-4, the J gene TRBJ2-5, with D possibly TRBD2 on 7 matching bases. V was clipped by 2 bases and J by 7 bases, with 11 bases between them. The CDR3 totals 13 residues. Here the CDR3 DNA reads TGTGCCAGCAGTTTACGGGGGGCAAGGACCCAGTACTTC. It translates to CASSLRGARTQYF.

This clonotype has just a few counts. The chain links TRBV4-3 to TRBJ1-5, with a possible D match to TRBD1 (6 bases). The V gene's germline CDR1 is LGHNA and CDR2 YSLEER. Trimming cost V 0 bases and J 7 bases, with 13 bases left between them. The CDR3 consists of 15 residues. The CDR3: CASSQEGGRGQPQHF. The CDR3 nucleotides read TGCGCCAGCAGCCAAGAGGGGGGCAGGGGACAGCCCCAGCATTTT.

This clonotype was seen at least ten times. DNA of the CDR3: TGCAGTGCTATGGCGGGGGGCTCCTACAATGAGCAGTTCTTC. Its protein product is CSAMAGGSYNEQFF. The genes are TRBV20-1 and TRBJ2-1; 8 bases align to TRBD2. The V segment lost 4 bases and the J segment 0 bases; nucleotides outside the gene matches: 2. The germline V gene encodes CDR1 DFQATT and CDR2 SNEGSKA (reference sequence). The CDR3 consists of 14 residues.

This clonotype was recorded at least ten times. The genes are TRBV5-4 and TRBJ2-5; D uncertain. In germline, CDR1 is SGHNT, CDR2 YYREEE (reference sequence). The CDR3 extends over 13 amino acids. Trimming removed 4 bases at V and 5 bases at J, with 12 bases between. The CDR3 nucleotides are TGTGCCAGCAGCCACCCCGCGAAGGAGACCCAGTACTTC. Amino acids: CASSHPAKETQYF. The full variable domain, rest sourced from reference TRBV5-4 and TRBJ2-5, is ETGVTQSPTHLIKTRGQQVTLRCSSQSGHNTVSWYQQALGQGPQFIFQYYREEENGRGNFPPRFSGLQFPNYSSELNVNALELDDSALYLCASSHPAKETQYFGPGTRLLVL.

V usage is TRBV6-1 and J usage is TRBJ1-1; possible D gene TRBD1, 5 bases. This CDR3 contains 13 residues. Trimming removed 5 bases from V and 8 bases from J, with 15 bases in between. Germline CDR1 is MNHNS and CDR2 is SASEGT. CDR3: CASSRRDDYEAFF. The CDR3 region has the DNA TGTGCCAGCAGTCGCCGGGACGATTACGAAGCTTTCTTT.

Only a few counts were recorded for this clonotype. The chain uses TRBV7-2 and TRBJ2-2, with a weak D call TRBD2 (6 bases). V was shortened by 2 bases and J by 3 bases, with 16 bases between the two germline ends. The CDR3 consists of 17 residues. Germline-derived CDR1 and CDR2 are SGHTA and FQGNSA. The DNA of the CDR3 is TGTGCCAGCAGCTTAATCCCGGGAGTCATCGACACCGGGGAGCTGTTTTTT. This gives the protein CASSLIPGVIDTGELFF.

This clonotype was detected many times. J is TRBJ1-2 and V is TRBV6-1; a weak D match, TRBD1 (5 bases). The germline V gene has CDR1 MNHNS and CDR2 SASEGT. The V gene lost 7 bases and the J gene lost 5 bases, with 17 bases spanning the gap. This CDR3 has 14 amino acids. The CDR3 DNA is TGTGCCAGCAACAAACGCGGGGGGGAATATGGCTACACCTTC. Translated, it gives CASNKRGGEYGYTF.

This clonotype was detected ten times or more. This chain joins TRBV3-1 and TRBJ2-7; perhaps TRBD2 as D (6 bases). Germline V gives CDR1 LGHDT, CDR2 YNNKEL (reference sequence). The V end lost 4 bases, the J end lost 6 bases, and 13 bases lay between the germline ends. This CDR3 has 13 amino acids. CDR3 coding DNA: TGTGCCAGCAGCCTCGGCCACGGGAGCGAGCAGTACGTC. It codes for CASSLGHGSEQYV.

In its sample, this clonotype was seen a few times. The rearrangement links TRBV11-1 to TRBJ2-3; 8 bases are shared with TRBD2. Unmatched junction bases numbered 6, after V lost 2 bases and J lost 2 bases. This CDR3 is built from 16 residues. Germline loops: CDR1 SGHAT, CDR2 FQDESV (reference sequence). The CDR3 DNA sequence: TGTGCCAGCAGCTTAATGTCGGGGGGGCTCACAGATACGCAGTATTTT. Amino acids: CASSLMSGGLTDTQYF. The entire variable domain, with the rest obtained from reference TRBV11-1 and TRBJ2-3, is as follows: EAEVAQSPRYKITEKSQAVAFWCDPISGHATLYWYRQILGQGPELLVQFQDESVVDDSQLPKDRFSAERLKGVDSTLKIQPAELGDSAMYLCASSLMSGGLTDTQYFGPGTRLTVL.

This clonotype has a handful of counts. V usage is TRBV7-3 and J usage is TRBJ2-3; weak D call: TRBD2 (5 bases). The length of the CDR3 is 13 residues. The germline V gene has CDR1 SGHTA and CDR2 FQGTGA. Between the trimmed V and J ends, which lost 5 bases and 7 bases, there was a span of 13 bases. CDR3 DNA: TGTGCCAGCAGCCCACAACACGGGAATACGCAGTATTTT. It specifies CASSPQHGNTQYF.

The chain employs TRBV3-1 and TRBJ2-7; 9 nucleotides agree with TRBD1. Germline lookup yields CDR1 LGHDT and CDR2 YNNKEL (reference sequence). The CDR3 consists of 15 residues. J gave up 1 base and V 4 bases, and 5 bases lay outside the gene matches. DNA of the CDR3: TGTGCCAGCAGCCCAACCGGGACAGGGTCCTACGAGCAGTACTTC. It translates to CASSPTGTGSYEQYF.

This clonotype was counted many times. This chain joins TRBV7-3 and TRBJ1-6; a weak D match, TRBD1 (6 bases). CDR3 length: 13 residues. Germline CDR1 and CDR2: SGHTA and FQGTGA. The V end lost 3 bases, the J end lost 7 bases, and 7 bases lay between the germline ends. In DNA form, the CDR3 reads TGTGCCAGCAGCTTCGACAGGAATTCACCCCTCCACTTT. Translation: CASSFDRNSPLHF.

CDR3 DNA: TGCGCCAGCAGCCAAGAGCCAGGGTTGCCGGCCAAAAACATTCAGTACTTC. Translating gives CASSQEPGLPAKNIQYF. The chain joins TRBV4-1 to TRBJ2-4; D perhaps matches TRBD1 (5 bases). The CDR3 is 17 residues long. The germline V gene encodes CDR1 MGHRA and CDR2 YSYEKL. Trimming removed 0 bases from V and 1 base from J, with 13 bases in between.

This clonotype was counted only a few times. The J gene is TRBJ2-2, the V gene TRBV4-3; 7 bases are shared with TRBD2. Looked up from germline, CDR1 is LGHNA and CDR2 is YSLEER. There are 20 residues in the CDR3. V lost 2 bases, J lost 0 bases, and 15 bases stayed unmatched. As DNA, the CDR3 is TGCGCCAGCAGCCAAAGCCTAATCAGCGGGGATTATACGAACACCGGGGAGCTGTTTTTT. This encodes CASSQSLISGDYTNTGELFF.

The rearrangement joins TRBV4-1 to TRBJ2-7; perhaps TRBD1 as D (6 bases). Germline V gives CDR1 MGHRA, CDR2 YSYEKL. The CDR3 has 16 amino acids. V lost 3 bases to trimming and J lost 2 bases, with 17 bases between them. The CDR3 reads CASSQGTRAPAYEQYF. DNA of the CDR3: TGCGCCAGCAGCCAGGGGACAAGAGCTCCTGCCTACGAGCAGTACTTC.

This clonotype was counted between two and nine times. J is TRBJ2-1 and V is TRBV24-1, with D possibly matching TRBD1 (6 bases). In germline, CDR1 is KGHDR, CDR2 SFDVKD. The V and J ends lost 3 bases and 7 bases respectively, with 15 bases between them. The CDR3 has 15 amino acids. The CDR3 DNA sequence: TGTGCCACCAGTGATATCAGACAGGTCGGGAATGAGCAGTTCTTC. It translates to CATSDIRQVGNEQFF.

The V call is TRBV29-1, the J call TRBJ2-7; D possibly corresponds to TRBD1 (6 bases). This CDR3 region has 17 residues. CDR1 is SQVTM, CDR2 ANQGSEA, per germline. Trimming cost V 2 bases and J 0 bases, with 20 bases left between them. CDR3 sequence (DNA): TGCAGCGTTGAAATCGAAGGGGGTCAGGTTCCCTCCTACGAGCAGTACGTC. It translates to CSVEIEGGQVPSYEQYV.

The rearrangement links TRBV7-2 to TRBJ2-1, with 10 bases identical to TRBD2. V was clipped by 5 bases and J by 7 bases; unmatched bases: 5. The V gene's germline CDR1 is SGHTA and CDR2 FQGNSA. The CDR3 covers 14 residues. CDR3 residues: CASSALAGENEQFF. The CDR3 DNA follows: TGTGCCAGCAGCGCGCTAGCGGGGGAAAATGAGCAGTTCTTC.